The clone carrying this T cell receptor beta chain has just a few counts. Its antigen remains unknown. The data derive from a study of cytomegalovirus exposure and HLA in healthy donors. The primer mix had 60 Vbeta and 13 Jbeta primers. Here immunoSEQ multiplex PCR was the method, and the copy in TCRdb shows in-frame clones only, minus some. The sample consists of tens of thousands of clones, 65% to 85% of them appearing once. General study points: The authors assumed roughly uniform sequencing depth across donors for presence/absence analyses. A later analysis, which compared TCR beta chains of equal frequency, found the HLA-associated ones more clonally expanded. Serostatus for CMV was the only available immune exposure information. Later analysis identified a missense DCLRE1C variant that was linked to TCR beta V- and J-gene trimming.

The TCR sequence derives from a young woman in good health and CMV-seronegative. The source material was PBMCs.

DNA for the CDR3: TGTGCCAGCAGCGTAGAAGGCGGACAGGGAGGGTGGGGAAACATTCAGTACTTC. The encoded protein is CASSVEGGQGGWGNIQYF. This chain joins TRBV9 and TRBJ2-4, with D maybe TRBD1 (8 bases). V dropped 0 bases and J dropped 6 bases, with 22 bases sitting between them. Germline CDR1 SGDLS, CDR2 YYNGEE. The CDR3 totals 18 residues.